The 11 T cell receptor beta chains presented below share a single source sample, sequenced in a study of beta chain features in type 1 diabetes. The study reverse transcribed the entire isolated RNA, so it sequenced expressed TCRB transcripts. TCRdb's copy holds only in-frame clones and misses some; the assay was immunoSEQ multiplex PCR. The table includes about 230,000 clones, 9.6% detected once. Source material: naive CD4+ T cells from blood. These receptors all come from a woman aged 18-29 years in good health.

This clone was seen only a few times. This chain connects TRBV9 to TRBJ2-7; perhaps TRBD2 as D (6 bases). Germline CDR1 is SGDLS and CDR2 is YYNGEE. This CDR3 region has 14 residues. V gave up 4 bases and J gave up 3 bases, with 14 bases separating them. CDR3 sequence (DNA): TGTGCCAGCAGCAAAGATGGGCGGGACTACGAGCAGTACTTC. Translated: CASSKDGRDYEQYF.

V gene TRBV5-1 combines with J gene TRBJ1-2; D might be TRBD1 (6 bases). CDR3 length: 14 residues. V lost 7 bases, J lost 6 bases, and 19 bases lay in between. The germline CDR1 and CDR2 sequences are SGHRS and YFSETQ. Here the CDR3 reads CASLPGGGNDGYTF. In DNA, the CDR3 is TGCGCCAGCCTCCCTGGGGGGGGCAATGATGGCTACACCTTC.

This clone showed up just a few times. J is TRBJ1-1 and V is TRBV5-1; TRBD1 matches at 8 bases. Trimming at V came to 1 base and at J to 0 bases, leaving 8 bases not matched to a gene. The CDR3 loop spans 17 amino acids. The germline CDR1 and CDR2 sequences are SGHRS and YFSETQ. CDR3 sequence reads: CASSLLKAGGMNTEAFF. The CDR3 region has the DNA TGCGCCAGCAGCTTGTTAAAGGCAGGGGGCATGAACACTGAAGCTTTCTTT.

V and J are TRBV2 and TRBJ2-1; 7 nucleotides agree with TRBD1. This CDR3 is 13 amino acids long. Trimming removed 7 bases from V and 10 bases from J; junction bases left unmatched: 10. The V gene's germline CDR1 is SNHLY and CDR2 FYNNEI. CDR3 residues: CASTRDRDREQFF. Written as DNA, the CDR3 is TGTGCCAGCACCAGAGACAGGGACCGGGAGCAGTTCTTC.

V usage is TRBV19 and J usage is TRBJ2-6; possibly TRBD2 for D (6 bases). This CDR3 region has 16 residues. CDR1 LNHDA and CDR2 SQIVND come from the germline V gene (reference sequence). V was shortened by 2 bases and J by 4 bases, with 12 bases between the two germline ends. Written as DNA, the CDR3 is TGTGCCAGTAGTATAAAACGGGGGACCGGGGCCAACGTCCTGACTTTC. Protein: CASSIKRGTGANVLTF.

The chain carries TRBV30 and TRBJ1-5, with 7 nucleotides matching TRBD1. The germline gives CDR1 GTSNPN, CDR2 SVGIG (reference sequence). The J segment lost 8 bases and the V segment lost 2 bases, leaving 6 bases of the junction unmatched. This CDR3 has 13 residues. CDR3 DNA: TGTGCCTGGAGTCTTACAGGGGTCGAGCCCCAGCATTTT. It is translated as CAWSLTGVEPQHF.

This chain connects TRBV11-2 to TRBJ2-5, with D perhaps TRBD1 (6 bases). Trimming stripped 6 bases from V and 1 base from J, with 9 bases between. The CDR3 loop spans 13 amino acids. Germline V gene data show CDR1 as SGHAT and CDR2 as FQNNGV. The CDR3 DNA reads TGTGCCAGCAGGCTACAGGGCCAAGAGACCCAGTACTTC. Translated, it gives CASRLQGQETQYF.

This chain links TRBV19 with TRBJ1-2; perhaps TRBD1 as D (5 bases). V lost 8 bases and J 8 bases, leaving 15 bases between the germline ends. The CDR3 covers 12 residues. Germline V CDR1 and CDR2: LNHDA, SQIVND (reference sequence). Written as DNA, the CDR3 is TGTGCCAGTGGGGCAAAAGGTTGGGGCTACACCTTC. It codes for CASGAKGWGYTF.

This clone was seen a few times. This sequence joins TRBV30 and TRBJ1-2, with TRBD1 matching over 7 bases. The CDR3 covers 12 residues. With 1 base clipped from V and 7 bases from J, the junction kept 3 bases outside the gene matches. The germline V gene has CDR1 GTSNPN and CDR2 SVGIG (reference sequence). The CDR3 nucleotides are TGTGCCTGGAGTGCGGGACAGCCTGGCTACACCTTC. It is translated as CAWSAGQPGYTF. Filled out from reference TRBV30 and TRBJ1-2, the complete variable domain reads SQTIHQWPATLVQPVGSPLSLECTVEGTSNPNLYWYRQAAGRGLQLLFYSVGIGQISSEVPQNLSASRPQDRQFILSSKKLLLSDSGFYLCAWSAGQPGYTFGSGTRLTVV.

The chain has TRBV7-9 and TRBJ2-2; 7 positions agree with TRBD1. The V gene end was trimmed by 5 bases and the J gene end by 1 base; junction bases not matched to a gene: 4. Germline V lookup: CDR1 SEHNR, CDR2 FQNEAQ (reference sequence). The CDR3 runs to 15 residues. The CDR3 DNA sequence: TGTGCCAGCAGCCAGGGACAGCTGAACACCGGGGAGCTGTTTTTT. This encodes CASSQGQLNTGELFF. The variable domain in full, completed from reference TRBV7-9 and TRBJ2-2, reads DTGVSQNPRHKITKRGQNVTFRCDPISEHNRLYWYRQTLGQGPEFLTYFQNEAQLEKSRLLSDRFSAERPKGSFSTLEIQRTEQGDSAMYLCASSQGQLNTGELFFGEGSRLTVL.

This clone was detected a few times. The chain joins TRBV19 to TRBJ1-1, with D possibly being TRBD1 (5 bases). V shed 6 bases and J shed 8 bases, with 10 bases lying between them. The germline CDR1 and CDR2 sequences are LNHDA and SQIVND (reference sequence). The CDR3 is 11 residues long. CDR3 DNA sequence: TGTGCCAGTAGATCGGGGGAAGAAGCTTTCTTT. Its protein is CASRSGEEAFF.